Listed here are 8 T cell receptor beta chains from one sample, sequenced in a study of T cell clonality in common variable immunodeficiency. Whole-study findings and limits: Fewer deletions and N-nucleotide insertions were reportedly seen in common variable immunodeficiency TCR beta sequences.

TCRdb's copy holds only in-frame clones and misses some; the assay was immunoSEQ multiplex PCR. The sample shows about 26,000 clones, none of them appearing just once. Which antigens these TCRs recognize remains unknown. Specimen: peripheral blood mononuclear cells. The receptor set was obtained from a human donor with common variable immunodeficiency.

A remark on this clone: Sequencing ends 3 residues short of the CDR3 end; the germline J gene provides the rest. The J gene is TRBJ2-1, the V gene TRBV13; D is possibly TRBD2 (5 bases). Trimming removed 3 bases from V and 0 bases from J, with 12 bases in between. Germline lookup yields CDR1 PRHDT and CDR2 FYEKMQ (reference sequence). The CDR3 length is 16 residues. The CDR3 protein is CASSFRGSLSYNEQFF. The sequenced part of the CDR3 DNA is TGTGCCAGCAGCTTTCGGGGAAGTCTCTCCTACAATGAG.

As regards this clone: Sequencing ends 3 residues short of the CDR3 end; the germline J gene provides the rest. The chain has TRBV19 and TRBJ1-3; unclear D gene. The CDR3 is 13 residues long. In germline, CDR1 is LNHDA, CDR2 SQIVND (reference sequence). V lost 7 bases to trimming and J lost 0 bases, with 7 bases between them. CDR3 region: CASKWASGNTIYF. CDR3 DNA, as far as it was read: TGTGCCAGTAAGTGGGCCTCTGGAAACACC.

This clone was seen more than once but under ten times. The read is 3 residues too short to cover the CDR3 end, so that end is filled in from the germline J gene. The chain joins TRBV2 to TRBJ2-1, with D tentatively TRBD1 or TRBD2 (6 bases each). V dropped 7 bases and J dropped 4 bases, with 14 bases sitting between them. CDR1 SNHLY and CDR2 FYNNEI come from the germline V gene. This CDR3 comprises 14 residues. The CDR3 region is CASKGDGGYNEQFF. The CDR3 bases that were read are TGTGCCAGCAAGGGGGACGGAGGGTACAATGAG.

Of note for this clone: The read ends 3 residues shy of where the CDR3 ends; the end is completed using the germline J gene. The chain has TRBV6-1 and TRBJ1-2; 7 bases are a match to TRBD1. The germline V gene encodes CDR1 MNHNS and CDR2 SASEGT. V dropped 4 bases and J dropped 1; count of bases not matched to a gene: 9. The CDR3 totals 16 residues. The CDR3 DNA, read in part, is TGTGCCAGCAGTGGAGGGACAGCCACCATTAACTATGGC. It specifies CASSGGTATINYG. The full CDR3 protein reads CASSGGTATINYGYTF.

As for this clone: The read ends 3 residues early relative to the CDR3; the germline J gene fills the gap. The chain carries TRBV18 and TRBJ1-2, with D possibly matching TRBD1 (5 bases). The CDR3 sequence is 14 residues long. Germline CDR1 is KGHSH and CDR2 is LQKENI. Incomplete CDR3 DNA: TGTGCCAGCTCCCCGGACATACCCTTGCCAGGC. It codes for CASSPDIPLPG. The whole CDR3 sequence is CASSPDIPLPGYTF.

This clone has ten or more counts. The read terminates 3 residues ahead of where the CDR3 ends, so the germline J gene completes it. The chain recombines TRBV4-1 with TRBJ2-3, with a tentative D call TRBD2 (6 bases). CDR3 length: 16 residues. Trimming removed 4 bases from V and 2 bases from J, with 16 bases in between. In germline, CDR1 is MGHRA, CDR2 YSYEKL. CDR3 bases read: TGCGCCAGCAGCCCGATCGGCGGGGATTTCACAGATACG. As protein: CASSPIGGDFTDT. Given in full, the CDR3 is CASSPIGGDFTDTQYF.

This clone was counted a few times. The CDR3 goes on 3 residues after the read ends, and that part is filled in from the germline J gene. This chain links TRBV5-1 with TRBJ2-2; D is possibly TRBD1 (6 bases). CDR1 SGHRS and CDR2 YFSETQ come from the germline V gene. V shed 4 bases and J shed 5 bases, with 15 bases lying between them. CDR3 size: 15 residues. The CDR3 here is CASSKQGGQTGELFF. The CDR3 bases that were read are TGCGCCAGCAGCAAACAGGGTGGCCAAACCGGGGAG.

This clone was observed many times. The DNA ends 3 residues before the CDR3 does, and the rest of the CDR3 is filled in from the germline J gene. The chain carries TRBV6-4 and TRBJ2-1, with TRBD1 matching over 9 bases. With V trimmed by 3 bases and J by 6 bases, 3 bases remained unmatched. This CDR3 has 14 amino acids. Per germline, CDR1 MRHNA and CDR2 SNTAGT. CDR3 DNA (partial): TGTGCCAGCAGTGAGGGACAGGGAGGCAATGAG. Translation gives CASSEGQGGNE. The full CDR3 sequence reads CASSEGQGGNEQFF.